This TCR beta chain was documented in a study of T cells in Graves' hyperthyroidism and ophthalmopathy. Findings and caveats of the study: Model output signaled ophthalmopathy a median approximately six months ahead of onset. Blood also showed most of the thyroid clonotypes that were expanded above 0.001.

Germline loops: CDR1 MGHRA, CDR2 YSYEKL. The V and J ends lost 5 bases and 0 bases respectively, with 14 bases between them. This CDR3 region has 16 residues. RNA transcripts yielded amplified TCR beta CDR3 regions. The HTBI primer set served for first-round RT-PCR of the TCR CDR3. TCRdb re-called the multiplex PCR reads through MiXCR, storing one row per CDR3 protein. This repertoire shows some 550,000 distinct CDR3 sequences, around 15% found once; its top ten account for about 3.5%. Clinical Activity Scores of at least 3, NOSPECS grades of at least 4 and durations under 3 months characterized ophthalmopathy patients. The study excluded patients with uncontrolled infection, other autoimmune disease, pregnancy or lactation. Concerning this clonotype itself: Its target is unknown.

The chain recombines TRBV4-1 with TRBJ1-5; a weak D match, TRBD1 (6 bases). The sample was blood. The sequence was collected from a woman aged 40 to 50 with Graves' ophthalmopathy. The CDR3 DNA is TGCGCCAGCAGCTCTCGACAGGACCCTAGCAATCAGCCCCAGCATTTT. Amino acid sequence: CASSSRQDPSNQPQHF.